This TCR beta chain is from a study of blood T cell repertoires in COVID-19. Method: immunoSEQ multiplex PCR; TCRdb's copy keeps in-frame clones and lacks some. This table holds 150,000 to 190,000 clones, approximately 73% found once. Looked up from germline, CDR1 is SGHRS and CDR2 is YFSETQ. The CDR3 is 14 residues long. The ends lost 4 bases at V and 5 bases at J; junction bases unmatched: 8. The chain combines TRBV5-1 with TRBJ2-7, with 8 bases fitting TRBD1. The clonotype was recovered from an elderly woman with acute or convalescent COVID-19. Material for sequencing was peripheral blood. CDR3 sequence reads: CASSPGQGVDEQYF. As DNA, the CDR3 is TGCGCCAGCAGCCCTGGACAGGGAGTCGACGAGCAGTACTTC.